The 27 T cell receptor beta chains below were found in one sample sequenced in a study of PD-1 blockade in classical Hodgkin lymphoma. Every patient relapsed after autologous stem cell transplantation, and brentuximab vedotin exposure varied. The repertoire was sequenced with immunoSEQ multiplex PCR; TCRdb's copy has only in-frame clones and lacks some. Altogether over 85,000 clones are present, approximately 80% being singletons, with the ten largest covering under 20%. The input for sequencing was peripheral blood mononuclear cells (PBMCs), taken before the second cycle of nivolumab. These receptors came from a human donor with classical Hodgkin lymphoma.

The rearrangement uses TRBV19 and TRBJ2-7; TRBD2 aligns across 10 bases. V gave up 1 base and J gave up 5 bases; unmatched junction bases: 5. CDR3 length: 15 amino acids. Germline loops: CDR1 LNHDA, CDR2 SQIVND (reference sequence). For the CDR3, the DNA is TGTGCCAGTAGTATAGGGGCTAGCGGGAGCCACGAGCAGTACTTC. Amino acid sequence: CASSIGASGSHEQYF.

The CDR3 bases are TGTGCCTGGAGTGTACAAGGGTTGGGAAACATTCAGTACTTC. Its translation is CAWSVQGLGNIQYF. The chain has TRBV30 and TRBJ2-4; D is unclear. CDR1 and CDR2 (germline): GTSNPN, SVGIG (reference sequence). V dropped 0 bases and J dropped 6 bases, with 12 bases sitting between them. The CDR3 has 14 amino acids.

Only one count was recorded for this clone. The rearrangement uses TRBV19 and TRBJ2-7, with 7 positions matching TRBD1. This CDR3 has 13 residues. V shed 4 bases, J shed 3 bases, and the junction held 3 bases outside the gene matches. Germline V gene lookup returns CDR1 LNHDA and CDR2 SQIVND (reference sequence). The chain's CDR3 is CASSRGQLYEQYF. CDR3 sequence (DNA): TGTGCCAGTAGTAGGGGACAGCTCTACGAGCAGTACTTC.

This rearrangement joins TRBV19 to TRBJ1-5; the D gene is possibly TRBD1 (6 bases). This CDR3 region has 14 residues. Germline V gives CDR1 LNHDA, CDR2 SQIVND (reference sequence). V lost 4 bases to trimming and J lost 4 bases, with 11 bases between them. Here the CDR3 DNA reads TGTGCCAGTAGTACAGGGGACATAAATCAGCCCCAGCATTTT. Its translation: CASSTGDINQPQHF.

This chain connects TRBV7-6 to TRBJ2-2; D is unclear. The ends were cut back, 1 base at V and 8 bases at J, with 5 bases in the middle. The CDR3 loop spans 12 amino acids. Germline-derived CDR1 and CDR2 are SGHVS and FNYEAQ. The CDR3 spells CASSLDFGELFF. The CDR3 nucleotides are TGTGCCAGCAGCTTAGATTTTGGGGAGCTGTTTTTT.

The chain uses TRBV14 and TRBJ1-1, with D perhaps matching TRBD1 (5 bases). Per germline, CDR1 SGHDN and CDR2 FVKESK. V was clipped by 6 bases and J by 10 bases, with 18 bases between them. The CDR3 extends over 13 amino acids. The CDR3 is CASREGPLQRAFF. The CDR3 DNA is TGTGCCAGCAGGGAGGGACCCCTCCAACGAGCTTTCTTT.

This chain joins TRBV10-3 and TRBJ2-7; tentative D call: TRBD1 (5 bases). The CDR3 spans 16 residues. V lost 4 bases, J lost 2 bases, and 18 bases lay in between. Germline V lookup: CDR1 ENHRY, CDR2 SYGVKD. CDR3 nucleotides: TGTGCCATCAGTGGGGGCCCGTTGAGCCAAACCTACGAGCAGTACTTC. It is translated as CAISGGPLSQTYEQYF.

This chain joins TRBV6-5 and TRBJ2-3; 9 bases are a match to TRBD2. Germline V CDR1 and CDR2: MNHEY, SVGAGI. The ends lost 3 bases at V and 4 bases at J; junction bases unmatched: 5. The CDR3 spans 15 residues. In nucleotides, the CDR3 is TGTGCCAGCAGTTATAGCGGGAGCCTCCCAGATACGCAGTATTTT. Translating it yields CASSYSGSLPDTQYF.

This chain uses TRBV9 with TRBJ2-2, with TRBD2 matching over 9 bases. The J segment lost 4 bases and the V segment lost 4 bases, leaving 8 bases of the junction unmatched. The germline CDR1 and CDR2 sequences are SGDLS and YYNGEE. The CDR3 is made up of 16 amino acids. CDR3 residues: CASSPGTSRGTGELFF. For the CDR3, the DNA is TGTGCCAGCAGCCCCGGGACTAGCAGGGGCACCGGGGAGCTGTTTTTT.

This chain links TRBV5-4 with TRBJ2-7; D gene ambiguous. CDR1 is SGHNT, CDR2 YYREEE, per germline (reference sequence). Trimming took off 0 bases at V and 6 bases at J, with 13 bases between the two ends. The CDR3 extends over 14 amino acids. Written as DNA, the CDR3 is TGTGCCAGCAGCTTGGGACCGCTGAGGCCCGAGCAGTACTTC. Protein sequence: CASSLGPLRPEQYF.

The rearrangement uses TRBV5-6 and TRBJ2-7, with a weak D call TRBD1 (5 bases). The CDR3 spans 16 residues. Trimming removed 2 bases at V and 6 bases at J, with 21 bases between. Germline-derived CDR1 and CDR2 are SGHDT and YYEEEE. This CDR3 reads CASSFLSTVTSTEQYF. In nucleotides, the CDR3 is TGTGCCAGCAGCTTCCTCTCGACAGTCACCTCTACCGAGCAGTACTTC.

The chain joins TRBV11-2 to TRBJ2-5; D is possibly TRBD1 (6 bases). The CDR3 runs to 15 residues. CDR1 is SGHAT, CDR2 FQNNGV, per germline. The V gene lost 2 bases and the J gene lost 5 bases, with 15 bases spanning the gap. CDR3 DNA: TGTGCCAGCAGCTTACAGCAGGGGCCACAGGAGACCCAGTACTTC. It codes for CASSLQQGPQETQYF.

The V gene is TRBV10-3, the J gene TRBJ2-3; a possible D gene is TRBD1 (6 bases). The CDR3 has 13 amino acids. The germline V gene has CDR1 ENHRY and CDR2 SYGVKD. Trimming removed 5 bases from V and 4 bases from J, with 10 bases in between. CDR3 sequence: CAISPGQPDTQYF. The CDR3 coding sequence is TGTGCCATCAGTCCCGGACAGCCAGATACGCAGTATTTT.

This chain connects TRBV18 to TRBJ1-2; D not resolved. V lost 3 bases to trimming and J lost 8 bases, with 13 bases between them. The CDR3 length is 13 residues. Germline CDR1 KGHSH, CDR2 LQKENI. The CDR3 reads CASSPMGSEGYTF. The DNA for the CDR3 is TGTGCCAGCTCACCGATGGGGAGCGAGGGCTACACCTTC.

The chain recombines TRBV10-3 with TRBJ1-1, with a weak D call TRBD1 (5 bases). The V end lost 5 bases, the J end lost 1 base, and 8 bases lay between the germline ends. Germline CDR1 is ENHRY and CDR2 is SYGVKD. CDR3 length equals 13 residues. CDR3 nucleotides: TGTGCCATCAGTTTCGGGGGGAACACTGAAGCTTTCTTT. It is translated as CAISFGGNTEAFF.

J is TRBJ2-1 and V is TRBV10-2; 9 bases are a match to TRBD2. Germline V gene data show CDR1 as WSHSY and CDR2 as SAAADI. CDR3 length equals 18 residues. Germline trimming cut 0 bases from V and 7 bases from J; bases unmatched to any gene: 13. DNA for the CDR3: TGCGCCAGCAGTGAGTCCAGGGAGGCCTGGCTAGCGGGAAATGAGCAGTTCTTC. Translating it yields CASSESREAWLAGNEQFF.

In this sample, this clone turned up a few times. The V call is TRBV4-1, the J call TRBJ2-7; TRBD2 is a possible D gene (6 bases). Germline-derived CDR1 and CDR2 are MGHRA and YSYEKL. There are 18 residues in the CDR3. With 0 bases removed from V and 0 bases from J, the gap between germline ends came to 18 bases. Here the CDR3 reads CASSQDGQFGTASYEQYF. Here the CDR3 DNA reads TGCGCCAGCAGCCAAGATGGGCAGTTCGGGACTGCCTCCTACGAGCAGTACTTC.

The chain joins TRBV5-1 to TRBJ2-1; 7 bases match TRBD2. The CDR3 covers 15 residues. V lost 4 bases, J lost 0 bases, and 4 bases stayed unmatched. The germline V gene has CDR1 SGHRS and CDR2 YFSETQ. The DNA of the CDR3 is TGCGCCAGCAGCCGGGAGCGGGGCTCCTACAATGAGCAGTTCTTC. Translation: CASSRERGSYNEQFF.

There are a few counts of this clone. In DNA, the CDR3 is TGTGCCAGCAGCAGGACTATCCTACCGCTCGAGCAGTACTTC. Its translation is CASSRTILPLEQYF. J is TRBJ2-7 and V is TRBV7-2; possible D gene TRBD2, 6 bases. Trimming removed 5 bases from V and 6 bases from J, with 17 bases in between. The germline gives CDR1 SGHTA, CDR2 FQGNSA. The CDR3 totals 14 residues.

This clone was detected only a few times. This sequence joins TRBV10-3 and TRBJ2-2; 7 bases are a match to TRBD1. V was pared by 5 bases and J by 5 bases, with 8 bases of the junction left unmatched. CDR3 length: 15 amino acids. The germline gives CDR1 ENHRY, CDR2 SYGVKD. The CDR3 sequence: CAISQQGIGTGELFF. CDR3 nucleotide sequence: TGTGCCATCAGTCAACAGGGGATCGGAACCGGGGAGCTGTTTTTT.

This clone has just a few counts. CDR3 sequence: CASSDWDEKLFF. Here the CDR3 DNA reads TGTGCCAGCAGTGATTGGGATGAAAAACTGTTTTTT. V usage is TRBV6-1 and J usage is TRBJ1-4; unclear D gene. Germline V lookup: CDR1 MNHNS, CDR2 SASEGT. Trimming removed 3 bases at V and 6 bases at J, with 5 bases between. The CDR3 has 12 residues.

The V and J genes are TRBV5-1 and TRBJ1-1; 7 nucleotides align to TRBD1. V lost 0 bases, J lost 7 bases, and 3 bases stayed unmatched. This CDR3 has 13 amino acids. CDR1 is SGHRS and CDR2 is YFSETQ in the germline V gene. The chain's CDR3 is CASSLAGQSEAFF. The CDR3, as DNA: TGCGCCAGCAGCTTGGCGGGACAGAGTGAAGCTTTCTTT.

Written as DNA, the CDR3 is TGTGCCAGCAGCGTAAGCGTGTCGCTAGCGGGAGTTCAAGATACGCAGTATTTT. It translates to CASSVSVSLAGVQDTQYF. The V and J genes are TRBV9 and TRBJ2-3; 10 bases are shared with TRBD2. The CDR3 length is 18 residues. Trimming took 1 base from V and 5 from J; bases not matched to a gene: 13. Germline CDR1 and CDR2: SGDLS and YYNGEE.

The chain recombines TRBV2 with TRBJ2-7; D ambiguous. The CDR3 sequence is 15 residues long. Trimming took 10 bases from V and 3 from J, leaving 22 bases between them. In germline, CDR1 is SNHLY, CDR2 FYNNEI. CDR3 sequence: CATHGKPGPYYEQYF. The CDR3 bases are TGTGCCACCCATGGGAAGCCGGGCCCCTACTACGAGCAGTACTTC.

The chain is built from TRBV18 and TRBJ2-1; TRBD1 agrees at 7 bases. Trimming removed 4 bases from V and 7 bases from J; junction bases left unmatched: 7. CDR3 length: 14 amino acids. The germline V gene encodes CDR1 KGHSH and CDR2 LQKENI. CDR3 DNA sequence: TGTGCCAGCTCACGAGAAACAGGGGTGAATGAGCAGTTCTTC. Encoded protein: CASSRETGVNEQFF.

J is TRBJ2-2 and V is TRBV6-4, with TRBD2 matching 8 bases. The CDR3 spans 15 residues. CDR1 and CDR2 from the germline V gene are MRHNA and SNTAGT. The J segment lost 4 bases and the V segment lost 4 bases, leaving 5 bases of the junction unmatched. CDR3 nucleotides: TGTGCCAGCAGTGCCTCGGGGGGGGGCACCGGGGAGCTGTTTTTT. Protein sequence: CASSASGGGTGELFF.

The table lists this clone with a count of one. Here the CDR3 reads CASLGQGEYEQYF. The CDR3 DNA reads as TGTGCCAGCTTGGGGCAGGGGGAATACGAGCAGTACTTC. The chain links TRBV18 to TRBJ2-7; 7 positions match TRBD1. V shed 7 bases, J shed 4 bases, and the junction held 7 bases outside the gene matches. The germline V gene encodes CDR1 KGHSH and CDR2 LQKENI. The CDR3 contains 13 residues.